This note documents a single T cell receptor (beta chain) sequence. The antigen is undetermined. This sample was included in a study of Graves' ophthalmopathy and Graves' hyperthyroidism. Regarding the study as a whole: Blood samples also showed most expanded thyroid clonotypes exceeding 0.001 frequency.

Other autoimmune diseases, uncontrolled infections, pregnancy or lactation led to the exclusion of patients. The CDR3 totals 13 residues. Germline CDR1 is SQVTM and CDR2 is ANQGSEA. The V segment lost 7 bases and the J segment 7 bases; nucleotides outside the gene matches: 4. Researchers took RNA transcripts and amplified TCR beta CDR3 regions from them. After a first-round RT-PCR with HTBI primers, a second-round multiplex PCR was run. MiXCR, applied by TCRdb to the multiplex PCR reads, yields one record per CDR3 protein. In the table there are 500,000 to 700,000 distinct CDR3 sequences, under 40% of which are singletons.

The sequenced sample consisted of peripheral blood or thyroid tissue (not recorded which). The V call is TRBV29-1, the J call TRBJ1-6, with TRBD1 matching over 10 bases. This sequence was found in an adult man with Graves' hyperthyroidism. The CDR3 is CSGLGQGNSPLHF. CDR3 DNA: TGCAGCGGACTGGGACAGGGGAATTCACCCCTCCACTTT.